Reported below is one T cell receptor (beta chain). What it binds is not known. Primers for the PCR totalled 60 Vbeta and 13 Jbeta. Profiling relied on immunoSEQ multiplex PCR, and the TCRdb table lists in-frame clones only, not all of them. Here the sample spans 30,000 to 40,000 clones, 35% to 50% being singletons. These data come from a study of cytomegalovirus exposure and HLA in healthy donors. The CDR3 runs 12 residues. Trimming cost V 2 bases and J 10 bases, with 10 bases left between them. Germline-derived CDR1 and CDR2 are SGHRS and YFSETQ. Study-level results: The listing of roughly 160 TCR beta chains classed them as cytomegalovirus-associated. An analysis done earlier found most TCR beta V segments productive about 87% or about 30% of the time.

Sequencing was performed on PBMCs. The gene calls are TRBV5-1 and TRBJ2-1; weak D call: TRBD2 (6 bases). The receptor's source is a woman between 45 and 60 years old in good health and CMV-seronegative. The CDR3 here is CASSLLAREQFF. CDR3 nucleotides: TGCGCCAGCAGCTTACTAGCAAGGGAGCAGTTCTTC.